This entry lists 30 T cell receptor beta chains sequenced from one sample in a study of T-cell reconstitution after alpha-beta-depleted transplantation in children. The TCRbeta library was prepared with unique molecular identifiers. TCRdb independently ran MiXCR on the PCR reads; one entry per CDR3 protein. The sample records hundreds of thousands of distinct CDR3 sequences, roughly 17% being singletons. Sequencing was performed on PBMCs from the stem cell graft donor, taken from the stem cell graft. These receptors originate from a human donor who donated a stem cell graft to a child with acute myeloid leukemia.

As regards this clonotype: A much larger clone sits a single nucleotide away, making a read error possible. The chain recombines TRBV20-1 with TRBJ2-3, with 7 bases that match TRBD1. Looked up from germline, CDR1 is DFQATT and CDR2 is SNEGSKA (reference sequence). The CDR3 contains 13 residues. CDR3 nucleotide sequence: TGCAATGCTAGGGTAGGGGGCGCAGATACGCAGTATTTT. Translated, it gives CNARVGGADTQYF.

This clonotype was picked up many times. The rearrangement joins TRBV10-1 to TRBJ1-1; D remains unclear. Germline V gene sequence: CDR1 WNHNN, CDR2 SYGVQD (reference sequence). Trimming pared 11 bases from V and 4 bases from J, leaving 5 bases between. The CDR3 spans 9 residues. CDR3 nucleotide sequence: TGCGCCTGTCGCACTGAAGCTTTCTTT. Its translation: CACRTEAFF.

This clonotype was detected a few times. The CDR3 here is CASSLARGQRDIQYF. The CDR3 DNA is TGTGCCAGCAGCTTGGCGAGGGGGCAACGGGACATTCAGTACTTC. The chain is built from TRBV7-2 and TRBJ2-4; the match to TRBD1 covers 7 bases. The germline CDR1 and CDR2 sequences are SGHTA and FQGNSA. The ends lost 3 bases at V and 8 bases at J; junction bases unmatched: 10. This CDR3 region has 15 residues.

Notes on this clonotype: Just one base apart from a much larger clone, this may be a read error. V gene TRBV20-1 combines with J gene TRBJ1-1; 7 bases fit TRBD1. Germline V gives CDR1 DFQATT, CDR2 SNEGSKA (reference sequence). The length of the CDR3 is 15 residues. The CDR3 nucleotides read TGCAGTGCTAGACGTACAGGGGCCATGAACACTGACGCTTTCTTT. Its protein is CSARRTGAMNTDAFF.

This clonotype showed up many times. The chain is built from TRBV20-1 and TRBJ1-1; tentatively, D is TRBD1 (5 bases). The CDR3 runs 15 residues. V was shortened by 3 bases and J by 3 bases, with 17 bases between the two germline ends. Germline V gives CDR1 DFQATT, CDR2 SNEGSKA (reference sequence). The CDR3: CSASRYEGEDTEAFF. The CDR3 DNA is TGCAGTGCTAGCCGTTACGAAGGGGAGGACACTGAAGCTTTCTTT.

This clonotype was observed a few times. The J gene is TRBJ2-3, the V gene TRBV29-1, with D possibly being TRBD2 (6 bases). V lost 7 bases, J lost 3 bases, and 14 bases lay in between. The CDR3 loop spans 13 amino acids. Germline V gives CDR1 SQVTM, CDR2 ANQGSEA. As DNA, the CDR3 is TGCAGCGGGGAGGTGGTGAGAACAGATACGCAGTATTTT. This translates into CSGEVVRTDTQYF.

The table lists this clonotype with many counts. The genes are TRBV20-1 and TRBJ2-7; D is unclear. CDR1 is DFQATT, CDR2 SNEGSKA, per germline (reference sequence). The V end was cut by 7 bases, the J end by 7 bases, with 23 bases between. This CDR3 comprises 14 residues. The CDR3 region has the DNA TGCAGTGTGGTGAATGACCGTCCCTCGTGGGAGCAGTACTTC. Amino acid sequence: CSVVNDRPSWEQYF.

This clonotype was counted at least ten times. V usage is TRBV27 and J usage is TRBJ2-7; D not resolved. Trimming removed 6 bases at V and 5 bases at J, with 8 bases between. This CDR3 has 11 residues. The germline gives CDR1 MNHEY, CDR2 SMNVEV (reference sequence). The CDR3 sequence is CASRVGDEQYF. In DNA form, the CDR3 reads TGTGCCAGCAGGGTAGGCGACGAGCAGTACTTC.

A few counts support this clonotype. This chain links TRBV7-2 with TRBJ2-5; D is undetermined. In germline, CDR1 is SGHTA, CDR2 FQGNSA. V shed 1 base and J shed 5 bases, with 11 bases lying between them. The length of the CDR3 is 14 residues. Here the CDR3 reads CASSLDPSVETQYF. The DNA of the CDR3 is TGTGCCAGCAGCTTAGATCCCAGCGTGGAGACCCAGTACTTC.

This chain uses TRBV7-7 with TRBJ2-1; possible D gene TRBD1, 5 bases. CDR1 is SSHAT and CDR2 is FNYEAQ in the germline V gene (reference sequence). The CDR3 extends over 15 amino acids. The V end lost 4 bases, the J end lost 9 bases, and 19 bases lay between the germline ends. In nucleotides, the CDR3 is TGTGCCAGCAGCTCCGGCCAGGCAGGGTTCCTTGAGCAGTTCTTC. Its protein is CASSSGQAGFLEQFF. The entire variable domain, with the rest obtained from reference TRBV7-7 and TRBJ2-1, is as follows: GAGVSQSPRYKVTKRGQDVTLRCDPISSHATLYWYQQALGQGPEFLTYFNYEAQPDKSGLPSDRFSAERPEGSISTLTIQRTEQRDSAMYRCASSSGQAGFLEQFFGPGTRLTVL.

This clonotype was seen many times. The chain couples TRBV12-3 or TRBV12-4 to TRBJ2-5, with D unclear. This CDR3 comprises 13 residues. V was pared by 5 bases and J by 0 bases, with 7 bases between. CDR3 in amino acids: CASSRNYQETQYF. CDR3 DNA sequence: TGTGCCAGCAGTCGTAATTACCAAGAGACCCAGTACTTC.

The V gene is TRBV20-1, the J gene TRBJ2-3; 9 positions agree with TRBD1. Germline CDR1 DFQATT, CDR2 SNEGSKA (reference sequence). V was pared by 2 bases and J by 2 bases, with 5 bases of the junction left unmatched. The CDR3 runs to 15 residues. DNA of the CDR3: TGCAGTGCTAGACCGGACAGGGGATACACAGATACGCAGTATTTT. Its protein is CSARPDRGYTDTQYF.

The chain is built from TRBV20-1 and TRBJ2-1; the D gene is possibly TRBD2 (5 bases). Germline V CDR1 and CDR2: DFQATT, SNEGSKA (reference sequence). The CDR3 extends over 16 amino acids. V shed 0 bases and J shed 7 bases, with 19 bases lying between them. CDR3 coding DNA: TGCAGTGCTAGAGATCCCGGGAACACAGTAGGGAATGAGCAGTTCTTC. This translates into CSARDPGNTVGNEQFF.

This clonotype has ten or more counts. This chain joins TRBV27 and TRBJ2-2; tentatively, D is TRBD2 (5 bases). The CDR3 is made up of 13 amino acids. Germline assignment: CDR1 MNHEY and CDR2 SMNVEV (reference sequence). Trimming removed 6 bases from V and 5 bases from J, with 10 bases in between. The CDR3 nucleotides are TGTGCCAGCAGATTTACGGGGACCGGGGAGCTGTTTTTT. Protein sequence: CASRFTGTGELFF.

This clonotype was seen at least ten times. The chain couples TRBV20-1 to TRBJ2-7; maybe TRBD2 (5 bases). This CDR3 has 14 residues. The germline V gene encodes CDR1 DFQATT and CDR2 SNEGSKA (reference sequence). V shed 3 bases and J shed 0 bases, with 12 bases lying between them. The CDR3 loop is CSASPGDVSYEQYV. The CDR3 nucleotides are TGCAGTGCTAGCCCCGGGGATGTCTCCTACGAGCAGTACGTC.

Worth noting for this clonotype: Since a much larger clone is just one base distant, this may be a read error. CDR3 protein: CSASGNTDTQYF. Written as DNA, the CDR3 is TGCAGTGCTAGCGGGAACACAGATACGCAGTATTTT. The J gene is TRBJ2-3, the V gene TRBV20-1; maybe TRBD2 (5 bases). The CDR3 is made up of 12 amino acids. The germline V gene has CDR1 DFQATT and CDR2 SNEGSKA (reference sequence). V lost 3 bases and J 2 bases, leaving 6 bases between the germline ends.

This clonotype appeared many times. This sequence joins TRBV7-2 and TRBJ2-7; possibly TRBD1 or TRBD2 for D (5 bases each). There are 16 residues in the CDR3. Germline values: CDR1 SGHTA, CDR2 FQGNSA. Trimming stripped 5 bases from V and 6 bases from J, with 23 bases between. The DNA for the CDR3 is TGTGCCAGCAGCCTAGAGGGACGGTCCTCGTTCGGCGAGCAGTACTTC. Translation gives CASSLEGRSSFGEQYF.

This clonotype was picked up many times. The gene calls are TRBV20-1 and TRBJ2-1; 8 bases align to TRBD1. With 8 bases clipped from V and 6 bases from J, the junction kept 6 bases outside the gene matches. Germline CDR1 reads DFQATT; CDR2 reads SNEGSKA (reference sequence). The CDR3 runs to 12 residues. The CDR3 DNA sequence: TGCAGTAGGACAGGGAGCCTCAATGAGCAGTTCTTC. Translation gives CSRTGSLNEQFF.

This clonotype was seen more than once but under ten times. The chain joins TRBV7-3 to TRBJ2-2; D gene uncertain. Germline V gene sequence: CDR1 SGHTA, CDR2 FQGTGA. CDR3 length: 13 amino acids. V was cut by 4 bases and J by 6 bases, with 9 bases left in between. This chain's CDR3 is CASSSWASGELFF. The CDR3 DNA is TGTGCCAGCAGCTCGTGGGCGTCCGGGGAGCTGTTTTTT. The full variable domain, in which reference TRBV7-3 and TRBJ2-2 provide the parts outside the CDR3, is GAGVSQTPSNKVTEKGKYVELRCDPISGHTALYWYRQSLGQGPEFLIYFQGTGAADDSGLPNDRFFAVRPEGSVSTLKIQRTERGDSAVYLCASSSWASGELFFGEGSRLTVL.

This clonotype was counted many times. The chain combines TRBV20-1 with TRBJ2-3, with a weak D call TRBD2 (6 bases). With 6 bases removed from V and 4 bases from J, the gap between germline ends came to 14 bases. Germline V CDR1 and CDR2: DFQATT, SNEGSKA (reference sequence). The CDR3 loop spans 13 amino acids. The CDR3 reads CSAPTSPADTQYF. In nucleotides, the CDR3 is TGCAGTGCGCCGACTAGTCCCGCAGATACGCAGTATTTT.

This clonotype was detected many times. This sequence joins TRBV5-5 and TRBJ1-1; D ambiguous. The germline V and J ends were trimmed by 2 bases and 7 bases, with 6 bases remaining between them. The CDR3 runs 11 residues. Germline loops: CDR1 SGHKS, CDR2 YYEKEE (reference sequence). The CDR3 DNA reads TGTGCCAGCAGCTTTGGATTTGAAGCTTTCTTT. Amino acids: CASSFGFEAFF.

This chain joins TRBV3-1 and TRBJ2-5; D gene ambiguous. The CDR3 totals 14 residues. The germline V gene has CDR1 LGHDT and CDR2 YNNKEL (reference sequence). V was trimmed by 1 base and J by 1 base, leaving 7 bases between them. CDR3 DNA: TGTGCCAGCAGCCAAGGTTCCGTCCAAGAGACCCAGTACTTC. It codes for CASSQGSVQETQYF.

CDR3 in DNA: TGTGCCAGCAGAAAGTCCTCAGGGGTGTCTAGTTCACCCCTCCACTTT. It yields the protein CASRKSSGVSSSPLHF. The chain recombines TRBV12-3 or TRBV12-4 with TRBJ1-6, with D perhaps TRBD1 (6 bases). V lost 6 bases to trimming and J lost 9 bases, with 21 bases between them. The CDR3 covers 16 residues.

Notes on this clonotype: A much bigger clone sits one base away, suggesting this may be a read error. V gene TRBV5-5 combines with J gene TRBJ1-1; D perhaps matches TRBD1 (5 bases). The CDR3 is 16 amino acids. The germline CDR1 and CDR2 sequences are SGHKS and YYEKEE (reference sequence). The V gene lost 0 bases and the J gene lost 6 bases, with 18 bases spanning the gap. The CDR3 DNA sequence: TGTGCCAGCAGCTTGGGGGACGGGTCCCTAGGGGCTGAAGCTTTCTTT. The encoded protein is CASSLGDGSLGAEAFF.

V gene TRBV6-5 combines with J gene TRBJ2-1; no clear D. Germline V gene lookup returns CDR1 MNHEY and CDR2 SVGAGI. The V and J ends lost 4 bases and 1 base respectively, with 11 bases between them. CDR3 length: 15 amino acids. The CDR3 reads CASSSPLGSYNEQFF. In nucleotides, the CDR3 is TGTGCCAGCAGTTCCCCCCTTGGGTCCTACAATGAGCAGTTCTTC.

This clonotype was recorded many times. V usage is TRBV7-2 and J usage is TRBJ2-1, with TRBD2 identical over 7 bases. This CDR3 contains 15 residues. Per germline, CDR1 SGHTA and CDR2 FQGNSA. With V trimmed by 2 bases and J by 8 bases, 9 bases remained unmatched. This CDR3 is CASSLLAEPGDEQFF. The CDR3 DNA reads as TGTGCCAGCAGCTTACTAGCGGAGCCTGGGGATGAGCAGTTCTTC.

This clonotype was seen just once. Compared with germline, one end of the junction differs, possibly owing to a read error. This chain links TRBV30 with TRBJ2-5; 7 bases are a match to TRBD1. Looked up from germline, CDR1 is GTSNPN and CDR2 is SVGIG (reference sequence). This CDR3 contains 12 residues. In DNA, the CDR3 is TGTGCCCGGAGTCCAGGGGGAGAGACCCAGTACTTC. It specifies CARSPGGETQYF.

This clonotype turned up a few times. This chain uses TRBV20-1 with TRBJ1-4; D not resolved. The germline V and J ends were trimmed by 3 bases and 8 bases, with 13 bases remaining between them. The CDR3 runs 13 residues. From germline, CDR1 is DFQATT and CDR2 SNEGSKA (reference sequence). The CDR3 spells CSARESGGEKLFF. CDR3 nucleotide sequence: TGCAGTGCTAGGGAGTCGGGAGGAGAAAAACTGTTTTTT.

The CDR3 here is CASSSDRRATDTQYF. CDR3 bases: TGCGCCAGCAGCTCAGACAGGCGGGCCACAGATACGCAGTATTTT. The gene calls are TRBV5-1 and TRBJ2-3, with a weak D call TRBD1 (6 bases). The V end lost 3 bases, the J end lost 2 bases, and 13 bases lay between the germline ends. The CDR3 is 15 residues long. Germline CDR1 SGHRS, CDR2 YFSETQ.

The table lists this clonotype with many counts. The chain recombines TRBV7-2 with TRBJ2-7; TRBD1 might be the D (6 bases). Deletions cut 1 base from V and 5 bases from J, with 12 bases between. The germline gives CDR1 SGHTA, CDR2 FQGNSA. CDR3 length: 14 residues. CDR3 sequence reads: CASSLGIQGHEQYF. As DNA, the CDR3 is TGTGCCAGCAGCTTAGGGATACAGGGCCACGAGCAGTACTTC.